The rows below give T cell receptor beta chains drawn from one sample of a study of blood T cell repertoires in COVID-19. TCRdb keeps only in-frame clones here, not all; method: immunoSEQ multiplex PCR. The sample carries nearly 70,000 clones, over 75% recorded once. Input material: peripheral blood. The receptors stem from a man aged 35 to 55 with COVID-19, enrolled during active disease. Both conserved end residues are part of each CDR3.

V: TRBV7-3; CDR3: CASSPKTDGEQFF
V: TRBV3-1/TRBV3-2; CDR3: CASSLGTAHYTF
V: TRBV14; CDR3: CASRNSGAGELFF
V: TRBV18; CDR3: CASSPGQGFYEQYF
V: TRBV30; CDR3: CAWSSKRGGHETQYF
V: TRBV4-2; CDR3: CASSQTGGAGNTIYF
V: TRBV2; CDR3: CASSGDRAFRTF
V: TRBV19; CDR3: CASSAGSSYNEQFF
V: TRBV18; CDR3: CASSPPRGSNYGYTF
V: TRBV5-1; CDR3: CASSLGGDRGYEQYF
V: TRBV28; CDR3: CASSGSGAFF
V: TRBV6-5; CDR3: CASSLLRGEKLFF
V: TRBV5-4; CDR3: CASSLTTGSYNEQFF
V: TRBV14; CDR3: CASSSPGQATNAFF
V: TRBV13; CDR3: CASSLLETQYF
V: TRBV9; CDR3: CASSVGSSYNEQFF
V: TRBV19; CDR3: CASSTTWGGDNEQFF
V: TRBV5-1; CDR3: CASSVGAGSNQPQHF
V: TRBV7-6; CDR3: CASSPSGGGDYNEQFF
V: TRBV20-1; CDR3: CSASPSGVRYGTQYF
V: TRBV7-3; CDR3: CASSPTGTSDEQYF
V: TRBV7-2; CDR3: CASSLGAGYEQYF
V: TRBV6-5; CDR3: CASSLLGGSGQPQHF
V: TRBV25-1; CDR3: CASSEGQGVSLHF
V: TRBV3-1/TRBV3-2; CDR3: CASSQASIIETQYF
V: TRBV7-9; CDR3: CASSFQRGSYNEQFF
V: TRBV25-1; CDR3: CASSLTGTYGYTF
V: TRBV19; CDR3: CASTSEGQGASVGYTF
V: TRBV28; CDR3: CASTVVTGDLNEQYF
V: TRBV7-2; CDR3: CASSVGTGGDQPQHF
V: TRBV10-3; CDR3: CAVTRGDSTDTQYF
V: TRBV12-5; CDR3: CASGLTTGGITEAFF
V: TRBV3-1/TRBV3-2; CDR3: CASSQGLAVYNEQFF
V: TRBV12-5; CDR3: CASGPDPGAFF
V: TRBV11-2; CDR3: CASRPQGVTEAFF
V: TRBV5-1; CDR3: CASSLNRGSYEQYF
V: TRBV10-2; CDR3: CARSNYEQYF
V: TRBV20-1; CDR3: CSASLGQGNYGYTF
V: TRBV6-4; CDR3: CASSTRENTEAFF
V: TRBV6-5; CDR3: CASSPRTATRGAFF
V: TRBV3-1/TRBV3-2; CDR3: CASSQEEGSTDTQYF
V: TRBV19; CDR3: CASSTHLENGYTF
V: TRBV7-9; CDR3: CASSTTGLAGNTGELFF
V: TRBV7-3; CDR3: CASSLRPGAHTDTQYF
V: TRBV29-1; CDR3: CSVRQGTNEKLFF
V: TRBV6-5; CDR3: CASTPGIETQYF
V: TRBV5-1; CDR3: CASSFSGGDEQYF
V: TRBV7-9; CDR3: CASSFGGTGDGYTF
V: TRBV7-3; CDR3: CASSLVGQGFSDTQYF
V: TRBV5-1; CDR3: CASSRQGPSYEQYF
V: TRBV5-4; CDR3: CASTLGGTEGTGELFF
V: TRBV5-1; CDR3: CASSLGGVSTDTQYF
V: TRBV2; CDR3: CASRAGNQPQHF
V: TRBV5-4; CDR3: CASSLGQGPTDTQYF
V: TRBV27; CDR3: CASSLLLGDGLLQGGTGELFF
V: TRBV5-8; CDR3: CASSLDRAGNTIYF
V: TRBV10-3; CDR3: CAISDRRTGSSYNEQFF